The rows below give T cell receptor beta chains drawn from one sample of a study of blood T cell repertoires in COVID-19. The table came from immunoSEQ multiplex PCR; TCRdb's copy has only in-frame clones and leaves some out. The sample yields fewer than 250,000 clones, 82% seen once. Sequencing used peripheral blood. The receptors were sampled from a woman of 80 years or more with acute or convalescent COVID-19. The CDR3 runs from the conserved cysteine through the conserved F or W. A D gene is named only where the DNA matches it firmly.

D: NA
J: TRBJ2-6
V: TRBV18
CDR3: CASSPYEGASGANVLTF
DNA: TGTGCCAGCTCACCATACGAGGGAGCCTCTGGGGCCAACGTCCTGACTTTC

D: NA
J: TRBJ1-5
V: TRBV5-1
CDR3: CASSEGTQSNQPQHF
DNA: TGCGCCAGCAGCGAAGGGACACAGAGCAATCAGCCCCAGCATTTT

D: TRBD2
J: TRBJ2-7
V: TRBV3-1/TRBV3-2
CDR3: CASSPGGSGRVYEQYF
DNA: TGTGCCAGCAGCCCGGGGGGAAGCGGGAGAGTTTACGAGCAGTACTTC

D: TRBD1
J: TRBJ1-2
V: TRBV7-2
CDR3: CASSAPGTGLANYGYTF
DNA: TGTGCCAGCAGCGCCCCCGGGACAGGGCTAGCTAACTATGGCTACACCTTC

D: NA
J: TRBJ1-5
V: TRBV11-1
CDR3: CASSYGPNQPQHF
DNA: TGTGCCAGCAGCTATGGGCCCAATCAGCCCCAGCATTTT

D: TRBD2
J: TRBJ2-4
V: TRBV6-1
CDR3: CASSESLTSGISWGKNIQYF
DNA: TGTGCCAGCAGTGAATCTTTAACTAGCGGGATCTCTTGGGGCAAAAACATTCAGTACTTC

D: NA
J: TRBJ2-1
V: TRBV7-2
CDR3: CASSFSSYNEQFF
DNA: TGTGCCAGCAGCTTTAGCTCCTACAATGAGCAGTTCTTC

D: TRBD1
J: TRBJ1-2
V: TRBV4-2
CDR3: CASSQVGPGQGGTNYGYTF
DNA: TGTGCCAGCAGCCAAGTTGGTCCGGGACAGGGAGGAACTAACTATGGCTACACCTTC

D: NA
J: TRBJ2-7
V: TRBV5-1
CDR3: CASSLSPAGIYEQYF
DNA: TGCGCCAGCAGCTTGAGTCCGGCAGGGATCTACGAGCAGTACTTC

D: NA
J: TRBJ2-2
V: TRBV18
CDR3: CASSPIDSPSYTGELFF
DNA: TGTGCCAGCTCACCGATCGACAGTCCCTCCTACACCGGGGAGCTGTTTTTT

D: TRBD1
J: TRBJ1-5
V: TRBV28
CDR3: CASAPTGASNQPQHF
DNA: TGTGCCAGCGCCCCAACAGGGGCTAGCAATCAGCCCCAGCATTTT

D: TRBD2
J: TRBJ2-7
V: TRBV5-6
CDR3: CASSAHRLAGKGEQYF
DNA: TGTGCCAGCAGCGCCCACCGGCTAGCGGGAAAGGGCGAGCAGTACTTC